This T cell receptor (beta chain) was captured in a study of control samples from healthy donors and cancer patients. Only in-frame clones appear in the TCRdb table, and some are missing; sequencing was by immunoSEQ multiplex PCR. The sample has around 120,000 clones, more than 85% seen once. In its sample, this clone was seen a few times. Germline V lookup: CDR1 LGHNA, CDR2 YSLEER. The V end lost 2 bases, the J end lost 1 base, and 10 bases lay between the germline ends. The CDR3 is 15 residues long. This chain uses TRBV4-3 with TRBJ2-3; D call uncertain. Sample: PBMCs. The TCR originated in a man in his fifties with head and neck cancer. In DNA form, the CDR3 reads TGCGCCAGCAGCCAATCCGGGTCCGGCACAGATACGCAGTATTTT. It yields the protein CASSQSGSGTDTQYF.